These 11 T cell receptor beta chains share one sample of origin, sequenced in a study of graft-versus-host responses after intestinal transplantation. Assay: immunoSEQ multiplex PCR; the TCRdb copy retains only in-frame clones and omits some. This sample yields over 65,000 clones, of which 91% are seen a single time; less than 0.1% belongs to the top ten. No antigen is known for these receptors. Source: unstimulated CD4+ T cells sorted from spleen or lymph node cells, taken before intestinal transplant. These receptors all come from a human donor who received an intestinal transplant.

The V and J genes are TRBV4-1 and TRBJ2-2; 14 positions match TRBD2. CDR1 MGHRA and CDR2 YSYEKL come from the germline V gene. The V segment lost 2 bases and the J segment 2 bases; nucleotides outside the gene matches: 7. The length of the CDR3 is 19 residues. CDR3 coding DNA: TGCGCCAGCAGCCAATGGACTAGCGGGGGGTCTTTCAACACCGGGGAGCTGTTTTTT. It translates to CASSQWTSGGSFNTGELFF.

V is TRBV19 and J is TRBJ2-3; tentative D call: TRBD1 (5 bases). The CDR3 length is 16 residues. Germline V gene data show CDR1 as LNHDA and CDR2 as SQIVND (reference sequence). V lost 6 bases, J lost 2 bases, and 18 bases lay in between. The CDR3 DNA follows: TGTGCCAGTAGCATTGGTCCCAGGGTATTCACAGATACGCAGTATTTT. This translates into CASSIGPRVFTDTQYF.

The chain links TRBV6-5 to TRBJ1-1; weak D call: TRBD1 (5 bases). Per the germline V gene, CDR1 is MNHEY and CDR2 is SVGAGI. The CDR3 sequence is 14 residues long. With 2 bases removed from V and 7 bases from J, the gap between germline ends came to 14 bases. The CDR3 coding sequence is TGTGCCAGCAGTTACAGGGGTGGGGAAGATGAAGCTTTCTTT. It yields the protein CASSYRGGEDEAFF.

The V gene is TRBV27, the J gene TRBJ2-3, with a tentative D call TRBD1 (5 bases). CDR1 is MNHEY, CDR2 SMNVEV, per germline (reference sequence). CDR3 length: 14 amino acids. V shed 3 bases and J shed 0 bases, with 7 bases lying between them. The chain's CDR3 is CASSLQGSTDTQYF. DNA for the CDR3: TGTGCCAGCAGTTTGCAGGGAAGCACAGATACGCAGTATTTT.

The chain is built from TRBV19 and TRBJ1-2; D perhaps matches TRBD1 (5 bases). Deletions cut 5 bases from V and 2 bases from J, with 9 bases between. The CDR3 extends over 13 amino acids. Germline CDR1 LNHDA, CDR2 SQIVND (reference sequence). Here the CDR3 reads CASSFGHNYGYTF. CDR3 DNA sequence: TGTGCCAGTAGTTTCGGACACAACTATGGCTACACCTTC.

The chain carries TRBV7-8 and TRBJ1-5; no reliable D call. Trimming removed 5 bases from V and 6 bases from J, with 14 bases in between. The CDR3 spans 14 residues. In germline, CDR1 is SGHVS, CDR2 FQNEAQ. The CDR3 reads CASSPATLGQPQHF. The CDR3 DNA follows: TGTGCCAGCAGCCCAGCGACTCTGGGTCAGCCCCAGCATTTT.

This sequence joins TRBV18 and TRBJ2-5, with a tentative D call TRBD1 (6 bases). V was pared by 4 bases and J by 1 base, with 10 bases between. The CDR3 sequence is 14 residues long. Germline CDR1 KGHSH, CDR2 LQKENI. The CDR3 sequence: CASSLQGPQETQYF. The CDR3 bases are TGTGCCAGCTCACTACAGGGACCCCAAGAGACCCAGTACTTC.

The CDR3 coding sequence is TGCGCCAGCAGCCCCCAGCGGGGGGGCACAGATACGCAGTATTTT. It is translated as CASSPQRGGTDTQYF. This chain uses TRBV5-1 with TRBJ2-3; 9 bases map to TRBD2. Losses at the gene ends were 4 bases for V and 1 base for J; bases not matched to a gene: 4. The germline V gene encodes CDR1 SGHRS and CDR2 YFSETQ. This CDR3 has 15 amino acids. Looking up the rest from reference TRBV5-1 and TRBJ2-3 gives the full variable domain: KAGVTQTPRYLIKTRGQQVTLSCSPISGHRSVSWYQQTPGQGLQFLFEYFSETQRNKGNFPGRFSGRQFSNSRSEMNVSTLELGDSALYLCASSPQRGGTDTQYFGPGTRLTVL.

This rearrangement joins TRBV10-3 to TRBJ1-5; weak D call: TRBD1 (6 bases). The CDR3 is 14 amino acids. The ends were cut back, 3 bases at V and 3 bases at J, with 9 bases in the middle. Germline assignment: CDR1 ENHRY and CDR2 SYGVKD. This chain's CDR3 is CAISDLGANQPQHF. CDR3 coding DNA: TGTGCCATCAGTGATTTGGGGGCCAATCAGCCCCAGCATTTT.

This clone was found once. This chain connects TRBV7-2 to TRBJ1-1, with unresolved D. With 0 bases removed from V and 1 base from J, the gap between germline ends came to 12 bases. CDR1 and CDR2 from the germline V gene are SGHTA and FQGNSA. CDR3 length: 16 amino acids. CDR3 residues: CASSLASLRWNTEAFF. Written as DNA, the CDR3 is TGTGCCAGCAGCTTAGCTTCTCTGCGATGGAACACTGAAGCTTTCTTT.

This clone has only one observation. The chain employs TRBV5-1 and TRBJ2-3; 11 nucleotides align to TRBD2. The CDR3 has 17 residues. V gave up 4 bases and J gave up 0 bases; unmatched junction bases: 7. Germline CDR1 is SGHRS and CDR2 is YFSETQ. The CDR3 region has the DNA TGCGCCAGCAGCATGCGACGACTAGCGGGGAGCACAGATACGCAGTATTTT. It yields the protein CASSMRRLAGSTDTQYF.